The clone carrying this T cell receptor (beta chain) was counted a few times. The same CDR3 also results from other DNA sequences found in this sample. The source of the sample is a study of blood T cell repertoires in COVID-19. About the research overall: From the United States, Italy and Spain came samples of acute and convalescent COVID-19. PBMCs, B-cell-depleted T cells, or T cells were the source of the cDNA or gDNA that made up the material.

The length of the CDR3 is 15 residues. The trim removed 0 bases at V and 7 bases at J, leaving 2 bases unmatched. Germline V gene sequence: CDR1 SGDLS, CDR2 YYNGEE. The authors' processing: Nucleated cell number was recorded as an estimate derived from reference gene primer amplification. Method: immunoSEQ multiplex PCR; TCRdb's copy keeps in-frame clones and lacks some. The V and J calls and clone size are taken from that table; D and trimming were inferred from the DNA. The sample has 350,000 to 450,000 clones, roughly 86% seen once. This TCR came from a human donor in a cohort sampled during active COVID-19. The gene calls are TRBV9 and TRBJ1-6, with 9 bases identical to TRBD1. Material for sequencing was peripheral blood. CDR3: CASSVEGTGNSPLHF. CDR3 nucleotide sequence: TGTGCCAGCAGCGTAGAAGGGACAGGGAATTCACCCCTCCACTTT.